These T cell receptor beta chains were read from a single sample in a study of siplizumab effects on memory and regulatory T cells. Sequencing used immunoSEQ multiplex PCR; TCRdb keeps in-frame clones, though not all of them. The repertoire has around 110,000 clones, around 94% of them found once; the top ten carry roughly 1.7%. Sequenced sample: non-Treg CD4+ T cells sorted from blood. The receptor source for this set is a human donor in good health. CDR3s include the opening cysteine and the closing phenylalanine or tryptophan. The D gene is left open where the match is weak. Some rows mark clone size as missing; the rest say once, few, many or name a class of expanded clone.

DNA,CDR3,V,D,size,J
TGTGCCACAGCAATACTGATGAACACTGAAGCTTTCTTT,CATAILMNTEAFF,TRBV27,.,.,TRBJ1-1
TGTGCCAGTAATTCGGCCGCAGGAGATACGCAGTATTTT,CASNSAAGDTQYF,TRBV19,.,few,TRBJ2-3
TGTGCCAGCAGACCAAAGACAGGGAACACTGAAGCTTTCTTT,CASRPKTGNTEAFF,TRBV7-9,.,.,TRBJ1-1
TGTGCCAGCTCACCACCCTCGGGACAGGGTCACGAGCAGTACTTC,CASSPPSGQGHEQYF,TRBV18,TRBD1,.,TRBJ2-7
TGTGCCGGCGGACAGGGGCCGCAGACCCAGTACTTC,CAGGQGPQTQYF,TRBV6-6,TRBD1,.,TRBJ2-5
TGTGCCAGCAGCTTAGGCGGGAGGGCCTCCTACAATGAGCAGTTCTTC,CASSLGGRASYNEQFF,TRBV5-4,TRBD2,.,TRBJ2-1
TGTGCCAGCAGCCGCCCTAGGGCTTACGAGCAGTACTTC,CASSRPRAYEQYF,TRBV6-5,.,.,TRBJ2-7
TGCAGCGTATTCCCTCGGGACAGAAGAAATGAGCAGTTCTTC,CSVFPRDRRNEQFF,TRBV29-1,TRBD1,.,TRBJ2-1
TGCGCCAGCCGCAGGGACAGACAAGAGACCCAGTACTTC,CASRRDRQETQYF,TRBV5-1,TRBD1,.,TRBJ2-5
TGTGCCAGCTGGGACAGGAGCAACTATGGCTACACCTTC,CASWDRSNYGYTF,TRBV27,TRBD1,.,TRBJ1-2
TGTGCCAGCAGCGTTGGGACAGGGTCTAGCACAGATACGCAGTATTTT,CASSVGTGSSTDTQYF,TRBV9,TRBD1,.,TRBJ2-3
TGTGCCAGCAGCTCACGGACCGTTTCCTACAATGAGCAGTTCTTC,CASSSRTVSYNEQFF,TRBV7-2,.,.,TRBJ2-1
TGTGCCAGTAGTATAGGACAGGGACAGGGGATGAACACTGAAGCTTTCTTT,CASSIGQGQGMNTEAFF,TRBV19,TRBD1,.,TRBJ1-1
TGTGCCATCAGTGTCTCGGACAGGGAAGGGGGCTACACCTTC,CAISVSDREGGYTF,TRBV10-3,TRBD1,.,TRBJ1-2
TGTGCCAGCAGCGAGGACCCTGGGGAGACCCAGTACTTC,CASSEDPGETQYF,TRBV7-9,.,.,TRBJ2-5
TGTGCCAGCAGTGAAGTGGGGTTTCGCAATCAGCCCCAGCATTTT,CASSEVGFRNQPQHF,TRBV2,.,.,TRBJ1-5
TGTGCCAGCAGCTTCCAGGTAGCTAACTATGGCTACACCTTC,CASSFQVANYGYTF,TRBV5-8,.,.,TRBJ1-2
TGTGCCAGCAGCTTAGACCTCAATGAGCAGTTCTTC,CASSLDLNEQFF,TRBV7-9,.,.,TRBJ2-1
TGTGCCAGCAGCTCGGGACAGGGAAAGAACACTGAAGCTTTCTTT,CASSSGQGKNTEAFF,TRBV6-6,TRBD1,.,TRBJ1-1
TGTGCCAGCAGCAATAGGAACAGGGCTGGCGGCTACACCTTC,CASSNRNRAGGYTF,TRBV21-1,.,.,TRBJ1-2
TGTGCCAGCAGTTACCCGGGACAGGGAGGAGAGACCCAGTACTTC,CASSYPGQGGETQYF,TRBV6-6,TRBD1,.,TRBJ2-5
TGTGCCAGCAGCACCGACAGGGTTAAGTACCTAAACTACGAGCAGTACTTC,CASSTDRVKYLNYEQYF,TRBV21-1,.,.,TRBJ2-7
TGTGCCAGCAGCGTAATCGCCGGGGAGCTGTTTTTT,CASSVIAGELFF,TRBV9,.,.,TRBJ2-2
TGTGCCAGCAGTGAAGGGTACAGTTATAGCAATCAGCCCCAGCATTTT,CASSEGYSYSNQPQHF,TRBV6-1,.,.,TRBJ1-5
TGCGCCAGCAGACAGGGGGCCGATACGCAGTATTTT,CASRQGADTQYF,TRBV5-1,TRBD1,.,TRBJ2-3
TGTGCCTGGAGTGCTGGGGGGGAGTACAATGAGCAGTTCTTC,CAWSAGGEYNEQFF,TRBV30,TRBD2,.,TRBJ2-1
TGTGCCAGTAGGGACAGGAACACTGAAGCTTTCTTT,CASRDRNTEAFF,TRBV19,.,.,TRBJ1-1
TGTGCCAGCAGCTTAGCGCCGGCAGGGGGGTACGAGCAGTACTTC,CASSLAPAGGYEQYF,TRBV7-8,.,.,TRBJ2-7
TGCGCCAGCAGCCAAGTAGGGACTAGCAAAGGGCCAGATACGCAGTATTTT,CASSQVGTSKGPDTQYF,TRBV4-1,TRBD2,.,TRBJ2-3
TGCGCCAGCAGCTTGGCGGGGTGGGTTACCTATAATTCACCCCTCCACTTT,CASSLAGWVTYNSPLHF,TRBV5-1,.,.,TRBJ1-6
TGTGCCAGCAGCAGAGGCACTAGCGGGAGAAACGAGCAGTACTTC,CASSRGTSGRNEQYF,TRBV14,TRBD2,.,TRBJ2-7
TGTGCCAGCAGTGTCAGGAGGGCTCGTCAGCCCCAGCATTTT,CASSVRRARQPQHF,TRBV28,.,few,TRBJ1-5
TGTGCCAGCAGCCTGGGGGGGAACGCGAACACCGGGGAGCTGTTTTTT,CASSLGGNANTGELFF,TRBV5-4,TRBD2,.,TRBJ2-2
TGTGCCAGCAGTTACTTGGACACCTATGGCTACACCTTC,CASSYLDTYGYTF,TRBV6-5,.,.,TRBJ1-2
TGCGCCAGCAGCCCCCATTTGGGGGGCAGCAATCAGCCCCAGCATTTT,CASSPHLGGSNQPQHF,TRBV4-1,.,once,TRBJ1-5
TGTGCCATCAGTGAGACAGGGTTGGGTGAGCAGTTCTTC,CAISETGLGEQFF,TRBV10-3,.,.,TRBJ2-1
TGTGCCAGCGGTCGGGGTTCGGAGACCCAGTACTTC,CASGRGSETQYF,TRBV5-8,.,.,TRBJ2-5
TGTGCCAGAAGCTTCAATTGTGAAACAAGAAACACCATATATTTT,CARSFNCETRNTIYF,TRBV5-3,.,.,TRBJ1-3
TGTGCCAGCAGCCAGGACTCCATCCGAGATACGCAGTATTTT,CASSQDSIRDTQYF,TRBV5-4,.,.,TRBJ2-3
TGCGCCAGCAGCCCCGGACAACAATACCCAGATACGCAGTATTTT,CASSPGQQYPDTQYF,TRBV5-1,.,.,TRBJ2-3
TGTGCCAGCAGTGAACAGGGGACCGAGCAGTACTTC,CASSEQGTEQYF,TRBV6-1,.,.,TRBJ2-7
TGTGCCAGCAGCTTACACGGGGCTAATGAAAAACTGTTTTTT,CASSLHGANEKLFF,TRBV11-2,.,.,TRBJ1-4
TGTGCCAGCAGCCCCTGGGGGAGCTCCTACGAGCAGTACTTC,CASSPWGSSYEQYF,TRBV9,.,.,TRBJ2-7
TGCGCCAGCAGCTTCCAGGGGCACACCGGGGAGCTGTTTTTT,CASSFQGHTGELFF,TRBV5-1,.,once,TRBJ2-2
TGTGCCAGCAGTCTAGCGGGAGGGAACAATGAGCAGTTCTTC,CASSLAGGNNEQFF,TRBV7-3,TRBD2,.,TRBJ2-1
TGCACCCTCCGAGACAGGCAAGAGACCCAGTACTTC,CTLRDRQETQYF,TRBV29-1,.,.,TRBJ2-5
TGTGCCAGCAGTGGACAGAGACAAGAGACCCAGTACTTC,CASSGQRQETQYF,TRBV2,.,.,TRBJ2-5
TGTGCTAGCAGCCGTTCCCCGTCGGCCAGCCCCTACGAGCAGTACTTC,CASSRSPSASPYEQYF,TRBV7-7,.,.,TRBJ2-7
TGTGCCAGCAGCGTAGGCGAGATCAATGAGCAGTTCTTC,CASSVGEINEQFF,TRBV9,.,.,TRBJ2-1